The following is a T cell receptor (beta chain) sequence with its context. The target antigen is unknown. The junction differs from germline at one of its ends, possibly a read error. This specimen belongs to a study of blood T cells in healthy people across ages. The germline CDR1 and CDR2 sequences are MNHEY and SVGEGT. This CDR3 is 12 amino acids long. Points from the study as a whole: Underestimates were what the diversity estimates from one million T cells were considered to be.

It was with a sample-barcoded 5' primer and a J-beta primer mix that a second PCR of roughly 7 to 12 cycles was run. Via MiXCR, TCRdb re-called the 5' RACE reads, giving one row per CDR3 protein. Among around 800,000 distinct CDR3 sequences listed, around a quarter were seen once. In addition, the sample was reused for a study of T cells of mothers and their children. That study adds: Donation was provided by three healthy Caucasian mothers along with their six children.

This TCR derives from a boy aged 5-17 years in good health. The material sequenced was blood. The V gene is TRBV6-2 or TRBV6-3, the J gene TRBJ2-7, with a tentative D call TRBD1 (5 bases). The CDR3 DNA reads TGTGCCAGCAGCCAGACAGAATACGAGCAGTGCTTC. This translates into CASSQTEYEQCF.